A selection of T cell receptor beta chains follows, all from one sample in a study of blood T cell repertoires in COVID-19. Sequenced by immunoSEQ multiplex PCR; TCRdb stores in-frame clones only, minus some. The sample shows 250,000 to 300,000 clones, roughly 86% of them seen only once. What was sequenced was peripheral blood. The receptors originated from a woman aged 25-40 years with COVID-19, enrolled during active disease. CDR3s include the opening cysteine and the closing phenylalanine or tryptophan. D genes are given only for firm matches. A row's size may be missing; if present it is once, few, many or a size class.

TRBV7-2,.,TRBD1,TRBJ1-5,TGTGCCAGCAGCTTTGGGACAGGTCATCAGCCCCAGCATTTT,CASSFGTGHQPQHF
TRBV27,.,TRBD1,TRBJ1-6,TGTGCCAGCAGTTTCCGGGACAGGCCACCCCTCCACTTT,CASSFRDRPPLHF
TRBV10-1,once,TRBD2,TRBJ2-1,TGCGCCAGCAGTGAGTCGGGTTTGGGGGGGACTACCTACAATGAGCAGTTCTTC,CASSESGLGGTTYNEQFF
TRBV5-1,.,.,TRBJ2-1,TGCGCCAGCAGAGTCGGGGGACCCTACAATGAGCAGTTCTTC,CASRVGGPYNEQFF
TRBV6-5,.,.,TRBJ1-6,TGTGCCAGCACTATCACAGGGATTTCACCCCTCCACTTT,CASTITGISPLHF
TRBV29-1,.,.,TRBJ1-1,TGCAGCGGCTCCCCAGGGGCCGACACTGAAGCTTTCTTT,CSGSPGADTEAFF
TRBV5-1,.,.,TRBJ1-2,TGCGCCAGCAGACCCAGGGTGAAGAACTATGGCTACACCTTC,CASRPRVKNYGYTF
TRBV7-9,once,TRBD1,TRBJ2-7,TGTGCCAGCAGCGCCTCAACAGGGGGCGGTTACGAGCAGTACTTC,CASSASTGGGYEQYF
TRBV30,once,.,TRBJ2-7,TGTGCCTGGAGTGTACGCGGTCACGGGCAGTACTTC,CAWSVRGHGQYF
TRBV5-1,.,TRBD2,TRBJ2-1,TGCGCCAGCAGCCCCGGGACTAGCGGCAACAATGAGCAGTTCTTC,CASSPGTSGNNEQFF
TRBV6-4,.,.,TRBJ2-2,TGTGCCAGCAGTGACTCGAAGTCAGGGATCACCGGGGAGCTGTTTTTT,CASSDSKSGITGELFF
TRBV2,.,.,TRBJ1-1,TGTGCCAGCAGTGATGGCGTGGCGGGGGTCACTGAAGCTTTCTTT,CASSDGVAGVTEAFF
TRBV11-2,once,TRBD1,TRBJ2-7,TGTGCCAGCAGCTTTACCCGACAGGGCTACGAGCAGTACTTC,CASSFTRQGYEQYF
TRBV7-9,.,TRBD1,TRBJ2-6,TGTGCCAGCAGCTTCTCCAGGACAGGGGACTCTACTGGGGCCAACGTCCTGACTTTC,CASSFSRTGDSTGANVLTF
TRBV5-5,.,.,TRBJ2-7,TGTGCCAGCAGCAATCGGGGGTACGAGCAGTACTTC,CASSNRGYEQYF
TRBV28,.,TRBD2,TRBJ2-3,TGTGCCAGCAGTTTTCAGGGAGGGTATATAGATACGCAGTATTTT,CASSFQGGYIDTQYF
TRBV9,.,.,TRBJ2-1,TGTGCCAGCAGCGCGCTACCGCGGGGTGAGCAGTTCTTC,CASSALPRGEQFF
TRBV7-9,.,TRBD1,TRBJ2-7,TGTGCCAGCAGCCTCCCCGACAGGGGCCACGAGCAGTACTTC,CASSLPDRGHEQYF
TRBV14,.,.,TRBJ1-6,TGTGCCAGCAGCCAATGGACAGACTATTCACCCCTCCACTTT,CASSQWTDYSPLHF
TRBV19,.,.,TRBJ1-2,TGTGCCAGTAGTATATGGGCGAGTGGCTACACCTTC,CASSIWASGYTF
TRBV19,.,.,TRBJ2-1,TGTGCCAGTAGTATTTCGAGGGGGACCTACAATGAGCAGTTCTTC,CASSISRGTYNEQFF
TRBV28,.,TRBD1,TRBJ2-2,TGTGCCAGCCATTATACCCGGGACAGAATCACCGGGGAGCTGTTTTTT,CASHYTRDRITGELFF
TRBV13,.,TRBD1,TRBJ2-7,TGTGCCAGCAGCTTGACGGGACAGGACTACGAGCAGTACTTC,CASSLTGQDYEQYF
TRBV5-1,.,.,TRBJ1-4,TGCGCCAGCAGCTTGAGGGGTGTAGATGCAACTAATGAAAAACTGTTTTTT,CASSLRGVDATNEKLFF
TRBV27,.,.,TRBJ2-1,TGTGCCAGCAGTTTAATGACCAACGGGGATGAGCAGTTCTTC,CASSLMTNGDEQFF
TRBV6-5,.,.,TRBJ2-1,TGTGCCAGCAGCCAAGCGGGTTACAATGAGCAGTTCTTC,CASSQAGYNEQFF
TRBV2,once,TRBD1,TRBJ1-4,TGTGCCAGCAGTTGGACAGGAGAGGAAAAACTGTTTTTT,CASSWTGEEKLFF
TRBV5-1,.,.,TRBJ1-2,TGCGCCAGCAGCTTCGCCGAGAACTATGGCTACACCTTC,CASSFAENYGYTF
TRBV4-1,.,.,TRBJ2-3,TGCGCCAGCAGCCCACTAAGAACAGATACGCAGTATTTT,CASSPLRTDTQYF
TRBV19,few,TRBD1,TRBJ1-1,TGTGCCAGTAGTGGGCACTACCGGACAGGGGTAACAGAAGCTTTCTTT,CASSGHYRTGVTEAFF
TRBV5-1,.,TRBD2,TRBJ2-5,TGCGCCAGCAGCTTGGGGACTAGCGGGGGTGTCCAAGAGACCCAGTACTTC,CASSLGTSGGVQETQYF
TRBV29-1,.,.,TRBJ1-3,TGCAGCGTTGAAGGACAGTACTCTGGAAACACCATATATTTT,CSVEGQYSGNTIYF
TRBV7-2,.,.,TRBJ2-3,TGTGCCAGCAGCTTAAGGCGGGGCCGAACAGATACGCAGTATTTT,CASSLRRGRTDTQYF
TRBV27,.,.,TRBJ2-2,TGTGCCAGCAGTCCCGGGACACATCTGGAGCTGTTTTTT,CASSPGTHLELFF
TRBV7-2,.,.,TRBJ1-4,TGTGCCAGCAGCTTCAGTGGAGGAGGCGAAAAACTGTTTTTT,CASSFSGGGEKLFF
TRBV5-5,once,TRBD2,TRBJ2-3,TGTGCCAGCAGCTTTCCTAGCGGGGACACAGATACGCAGTATTTT,CASSFPSGDTDTQYF
TRBV13,.,TRBD2,TRBJ2-5,TGTGCCAGCAGCCCTCTAGCGGGGGGCAACCCAACCCCCTACTTC,CASSPLAGGNPTPYF
TRBV29-1,.,TRBD1,TRBJ2-5,TGCAGCGCGGACAGGGGGCAAGAGACCCAGTACTTC,CSADRGQETQYF
TRBV3-1/TRBV3-2,.,.,TRBJ1-3,TGTGCCAGCGGTCCCATTGCGGGGGCTGGAAACACCATATATTTT,CASGPIAGAGNTIYF
TRBV7-6,.,.,TRBJ2-7,TGTGCCAGCAGCCCTCTCGGGACATTCTACGAGCAGTACTTC,CASSPLGTFYEQYF
TRBV4-1,.,.,TRBJ2-7,TGCGCCAGCAGCCCAAAAACAGGGATTTGGGAGCAGTACTTC,CASSPKTGIWEQYF
TRBV6-5,.,.,TRBJ1-2,TGTGCCAGCAGCATTAACAGAGCTAACTATGGCTACACCTTC,CASSINRANYGYTF
TRBV7-9,.,TRBD1,TRBJ1-5,TGTGCCAGCAGTCGACAGGGAGATCATCAGCCCCAGCATTTT,CASSRQGDHQPQHF
TRBV18,.,.,TRBJ2-7,TGTGCCAGCTCACCATTAGACTCCTACGAGCAGTACTTC,CASSPLDSYEQYF
TRBV28,.,.,TRBJ1-1,TGTGCCAGCAGTTTACAGGGGTATGACACTGAAGCTTTCTTT,CASSLQGYDTEAFF
TRBV27,few,.,TRBJ2-7,TGTGCCAGCAGCCCTTTAAACTCCTACGAGCAGTACTTC,CASSPLNSYEQYF
TRBV27,.,.,TRBJ2-7,TGTGCCAGCAGTTTACAGGGCAGCGAGCAGTACTTC,CASSLQGSEQYF
TRBV9,.,TRBD2,TRBJ2-7,TGTGCCAGCAGCCTAGCCGCCGGGACTAGCGGGAGCTACGAGCAGTACTTC,CASSLAAGTSGSYEQYF
TRBV19,few,TRBD2,TRBJ2-1,TGTGCCAGTAGTATTGGGGACTACTCTGTCGGGTATCAGCAGTTCTTC,CASSIGDYSVGYQQFF